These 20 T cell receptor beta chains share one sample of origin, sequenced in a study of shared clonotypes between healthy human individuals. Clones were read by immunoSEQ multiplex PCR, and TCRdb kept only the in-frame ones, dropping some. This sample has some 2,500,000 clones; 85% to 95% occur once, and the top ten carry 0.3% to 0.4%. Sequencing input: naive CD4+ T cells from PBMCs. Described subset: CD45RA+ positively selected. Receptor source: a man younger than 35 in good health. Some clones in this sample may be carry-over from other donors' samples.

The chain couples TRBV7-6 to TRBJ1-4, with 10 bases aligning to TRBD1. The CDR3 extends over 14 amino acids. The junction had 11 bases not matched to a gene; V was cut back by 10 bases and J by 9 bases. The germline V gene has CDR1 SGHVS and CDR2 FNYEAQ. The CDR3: CATGLTGGTQKLFF. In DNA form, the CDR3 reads TGTGCCACCGGATTGACAGGGGGCACTCAAAAACTGTTTTTT.

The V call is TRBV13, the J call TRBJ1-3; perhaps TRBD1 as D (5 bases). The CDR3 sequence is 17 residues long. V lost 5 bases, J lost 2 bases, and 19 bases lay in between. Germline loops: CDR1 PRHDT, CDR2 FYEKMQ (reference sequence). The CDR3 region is CASSIRRGTLTGNTIYF. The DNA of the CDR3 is TGTGCCAGCAGCATAAGACGCGGGACGCTTACTGGAAACACCATATATTTT.

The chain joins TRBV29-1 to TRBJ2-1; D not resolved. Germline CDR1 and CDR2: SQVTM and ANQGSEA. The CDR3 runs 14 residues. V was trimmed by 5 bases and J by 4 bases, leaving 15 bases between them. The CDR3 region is CSVQSLSRYNEQFF. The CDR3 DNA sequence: TGCAGCGTTCAAAGTCTGAGCCGGTACAATGAGCAGTTCTTC.

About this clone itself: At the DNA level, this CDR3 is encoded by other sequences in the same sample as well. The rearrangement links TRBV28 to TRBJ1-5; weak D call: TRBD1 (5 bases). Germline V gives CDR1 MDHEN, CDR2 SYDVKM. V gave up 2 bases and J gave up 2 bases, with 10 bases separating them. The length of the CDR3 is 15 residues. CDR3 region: CASSLAGRGNQPQHF. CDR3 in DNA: TGTGCCAGCAGTTTAGCAGGGCGGGGCAATCAGCCCCAGCATTTT.

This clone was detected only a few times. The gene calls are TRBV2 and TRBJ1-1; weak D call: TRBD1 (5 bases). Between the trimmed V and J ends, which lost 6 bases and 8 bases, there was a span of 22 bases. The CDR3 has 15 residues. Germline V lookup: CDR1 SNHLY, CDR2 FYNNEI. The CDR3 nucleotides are TGTGCCAGCAGGATATCAGAGAGGGGAAGTTACGAAGCTTTCTTT. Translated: CASRISERGSYEAFF.

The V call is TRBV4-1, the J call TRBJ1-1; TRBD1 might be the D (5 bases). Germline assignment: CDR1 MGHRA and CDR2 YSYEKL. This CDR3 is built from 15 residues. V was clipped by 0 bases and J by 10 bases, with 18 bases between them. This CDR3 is CASSQETQGGLAAFF. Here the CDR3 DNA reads TGCGCCAGCAGCCAAGAAACGCAGGGAGGACTGGCAGCTTTCTTT.

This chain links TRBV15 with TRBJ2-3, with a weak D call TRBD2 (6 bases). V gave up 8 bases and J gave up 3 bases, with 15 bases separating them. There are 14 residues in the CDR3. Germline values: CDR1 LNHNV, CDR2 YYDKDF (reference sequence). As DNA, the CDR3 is TGTGCCACCGGGCCGGGACTGATGACAGATACGCAGTATTTT. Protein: CATGPGLMTDTQYF.

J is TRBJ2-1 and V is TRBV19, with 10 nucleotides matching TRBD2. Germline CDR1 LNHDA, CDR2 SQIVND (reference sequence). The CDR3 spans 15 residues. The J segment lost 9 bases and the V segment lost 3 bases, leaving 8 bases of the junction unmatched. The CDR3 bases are TGTGCCAGTAGTATTTGGGCTAGCGGGAGAACTGAGCAGTTCTTC. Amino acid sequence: CASSIWASGRTEQFF. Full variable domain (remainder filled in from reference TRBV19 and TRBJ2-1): DGGITQSPKYLFRKEGQNVTLSCEQNLNHDAMYWYRQDPGQGLRLIYYSQIVNDFQKGDIAEGYSVSREKKESFPLTVTSAQKNPTAFYLCASSIWASGRTEQFFGPGTRLTVL.

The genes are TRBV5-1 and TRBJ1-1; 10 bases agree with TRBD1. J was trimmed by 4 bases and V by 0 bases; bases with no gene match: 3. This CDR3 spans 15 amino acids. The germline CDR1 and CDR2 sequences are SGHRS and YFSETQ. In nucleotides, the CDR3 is TGCGCCAGCAGCTTGGGGAGGGACAGGGGCACTGAAGCTTTCTTT. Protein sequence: CASSLGRDRGTEAFF. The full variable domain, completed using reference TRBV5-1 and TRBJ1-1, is KAGVTQTPRYLIKTRGQQVTLSCSPISGHRSVSWYQQTPGQGLQFLFEYFSETQRNKGNFPGRFSGRQFSNSRSEMNVSTLELGDSALYLCASSLGRDRGTEAFFGQGTRLTVV.

CDR3 residues: CASSSPGTIQETQYF. CDR3 DNA sequence: TGTGCCAGCAGTTCTCCAGGGACCATCCAAGAGACCCAGTACTTC. The rearrangement links TRBV28 to TRBJ2-5; D assignment may be TRBD1 or TRBD2 (5 bases each). Deletions cut 4 bases from V and 1 base from J, with 13 bases between. This CDR3 contains 15 residues. The germline CDR1 and CDR2 sequences are MDHEN and SYDVKM. The entire variable domain, with the rest obtained from reference TRBV28 and TRBJ2-5, is as follows: DVKVTQSSRYLVKRTGEKVFLECVQDMDHENMFWYRQDPGLGLRLIYFSYDVKMKEKGDIPEGYSVSREKKERFSLILESASTNQTSMYLCASSSPGTIQETQYFGPGTRLLVL.

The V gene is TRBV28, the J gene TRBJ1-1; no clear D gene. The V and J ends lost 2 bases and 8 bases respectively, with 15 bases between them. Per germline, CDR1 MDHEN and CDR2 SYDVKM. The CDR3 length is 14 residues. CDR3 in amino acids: CASSLKPGRREAFF. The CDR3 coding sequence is TGTGCCAGCAGTTTAAAACCGGGCCGCAGAGAAGCTTTCTTT.

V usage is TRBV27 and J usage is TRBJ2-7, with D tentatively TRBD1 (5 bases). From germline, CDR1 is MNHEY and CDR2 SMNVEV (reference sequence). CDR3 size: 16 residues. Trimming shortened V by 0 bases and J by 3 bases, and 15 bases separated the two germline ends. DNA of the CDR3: TGTGCCAGCAGTTTATCCCAGACTGGGGCCGGCTACGAGCAGTACTTC. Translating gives CASSLSQTGAGYEQYF.

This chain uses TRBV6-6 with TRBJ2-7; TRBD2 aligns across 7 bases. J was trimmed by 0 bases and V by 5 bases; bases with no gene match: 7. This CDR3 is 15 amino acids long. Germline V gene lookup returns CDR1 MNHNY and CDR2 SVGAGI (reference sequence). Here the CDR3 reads CASSTGTTSSYEQYF. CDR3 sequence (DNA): TGTGCCAGCAGTACCGGGACTACGAGCTCCTACGAGCAGTACTTC.

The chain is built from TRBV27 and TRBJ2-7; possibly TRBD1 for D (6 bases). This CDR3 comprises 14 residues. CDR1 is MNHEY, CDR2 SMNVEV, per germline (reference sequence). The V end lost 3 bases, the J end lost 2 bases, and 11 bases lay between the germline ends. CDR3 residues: CASSFQQGPYEQYF. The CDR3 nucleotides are TGTGCCAGCAGTTTTCAACAGGGACCCTACGAGCAGTACTTC.

DNA for the CDR3: TGTGCCATCAGTGATGGGGGGGGCCGTGGAAACACCATATATTTT. It specifies CAISDGGGRGNTIYF. The chain recombines TRBV10-3 with TRBJ1-3, with TRBD1 as a possible D gene (6 bases). CDR1 is ENHRY, CDR2 SYGVKD, per germline. The V end lost 3 bases, the J end lost 3 bases, and 12 bases lay between the germline ends. The CDR3 is 15 amino acids.

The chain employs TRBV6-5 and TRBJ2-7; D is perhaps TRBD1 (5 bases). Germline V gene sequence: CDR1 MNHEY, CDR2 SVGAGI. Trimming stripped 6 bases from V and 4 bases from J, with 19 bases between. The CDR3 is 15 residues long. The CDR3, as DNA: TGTGCCAGCAGCTATCCCTCACTGGGGCGATACGAGCAGTACTTC. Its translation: CASSYPSLGRYEQYF.

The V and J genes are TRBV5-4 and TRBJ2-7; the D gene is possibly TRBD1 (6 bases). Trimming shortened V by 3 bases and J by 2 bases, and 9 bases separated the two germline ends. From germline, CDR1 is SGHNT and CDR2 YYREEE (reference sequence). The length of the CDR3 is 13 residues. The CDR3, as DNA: TGTGCCAGCAGCTCAACAGGGCCCTACGAGCAGTACTTC. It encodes CASSSTGPYEQYF.

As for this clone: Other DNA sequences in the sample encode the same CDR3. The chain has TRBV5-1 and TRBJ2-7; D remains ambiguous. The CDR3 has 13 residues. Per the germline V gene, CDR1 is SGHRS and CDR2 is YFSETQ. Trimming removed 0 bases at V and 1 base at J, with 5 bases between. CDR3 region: CASSLVSSYEQYF. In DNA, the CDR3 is TGCGCCAGCAGCTTGGTATCTTCCTACGAGCAGTACTTC.

CDR3 residues: CASSEGAYEQYF. The CDR3 DNA sequence: TGTGCCAGCAGCGAGGGAGCCTACGAGCAGTACTTC. The rearrangement uses TRBV11-1 and TRBJ2-7; weak D call: TRBD2 (5 bases). Trimming pared 5 bases from V and 2 bases from J, leaving 7 bases between. Germline V lookup: CDR1 SGHAT, CDR2 FQDESV (reference sequence). The CDR3 has 12 residues. Full variable domain (missing parts from reference TRBV11-1 and TRBJ2-7): EAEVAQSPRYKITEKSQAVAFWCDPISGHATLYWYRQILGQGPELLVQFQDESVVDDSQLPKDRFSAERLKGVDSTLKIQPAELGDSAMYLCASSEGAYEQYFGPGTRLTVT.

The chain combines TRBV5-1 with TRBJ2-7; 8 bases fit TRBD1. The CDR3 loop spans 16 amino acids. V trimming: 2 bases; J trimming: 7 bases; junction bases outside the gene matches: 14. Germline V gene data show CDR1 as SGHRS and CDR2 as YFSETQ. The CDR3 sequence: CASSLGTQGGRGEQYF. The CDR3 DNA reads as TGCGCCAGCAGCTTAGGGACACAGGGGGGTCGAGGGGAGCAGTACTTC.